This entry describes one T cell receptor (beta chain). This receptor's antigen is unknown. The input lacks base qualities; no much larger clone sits a single base away. These data are taken from a study of blood T cell repertoires in COVID-19 (dated by TCRdb to between 2020 and 2021). Regarding the study in general: Collaborator samples came from the United States, Italy and Spain and covered acute and convalescent phases of COVID-19. The material from the prospective study consisted of cDNA or gDNA derived from T cells, B-cell-depleted T cells, or PBMCs. Deeply sampled blood TCRbeta repertoires from subjects exposed to, actively infected with, or recovered from COVID-19 were included in the dataset. The repertoires were released in a freely available public database intended as a resource for research on the immune response to SARS-CoV-2. The samples were drawn from the first 160 participants of the ongoing ImmuneRACE study and from under 1,500 subjects provided by 6 global collaborators. Sample metadata almost always included a de-identified subject ID, COVID-19 status, age in years and sex. HLA class I and class II types, where available, came from metadata supplied by the sample provider rather than from assay-based typing.

Participants in the prospective study were enrolled through a virtual design, were aged roughly 18 to 100 years, and lived in roughly 24 United States geographic areas. To assign participants to cohorts, the prospective study relied on clinical history that participants themselves reported in a screening survey and a study questionnaire. Recovered participants in ImmuneRACE Cohort 3 were defined by two consecutive negative NP/OP PCR tests, clearance by a healthcare professional, or resolution of symptoms. In the prospective study, mobile phlebotomists collected whole blood, serum and a nasopharyngeal or oropharyngeal swab from each participant. Prospective study participants could optionally give additional blood draws and questionnaires over an approximately two-month period. Before DNA extraction, blood samples from the prospective study were shipped at room temperature or frozen. The immunoSEQ Assay, a bias-controlled multiplex PCR, was used to amplify TCRbeta CDR3 regions from genomic DNA. The authors processed their data as follows. Nucleated cell counts per sample were estimated from amplification of reference gene primers within the assay. Sequence reads were collapsed and filtered to measure the absolute abundance of every unique TCRbeta CDR3 rearrangement. Productive Simpson clonality was computed per sample as the square root of Simpson's diversity index over productive rearrangements. TCRdb limited this immuneACCESS table to in-frame rearrangements with V and J called. A share of clones is missing; checked studies link under half to unresolved V genes, and the rest is unexplained. D and trimming were read from the DNA, whereas the V and J calls and clone size are those reported in that table. Here the sample has 350,000 to 400,000 clones; 80% to 90% occur a single time. In total, the top ten clones hold roughly 1% of the sample.

Results and caveats for the whole study, not just this receptor: How much clinical and demographic metadata was included differed by source and by participant, and the metadata was provided uncurated.

V is clipped by 3 bases and J by 9 bases, and the sequence between their germline boundaries is 10 bases long. Taken from the germline V gene, the CDR1 and CDR2 loops are ENHRY and SYGVKD. Inclusive of the bounding cysteine and phenylalanine, the CDR3 is 12 residues long. Only the CDR3 DNA is retained, 36 bases long and in frame from the first base. Recombination joined TRBV10-3 with TRBJ2-3; TRBD2 is a weak D gene call, 6 bases matching. This TCR derives from a man aged 18 to 29 who had recovered from COVID-19. Sequencing used PBMCs or T cells enriched from blood (not recorded which). The CDR3 protein sequence reads: CAISDGGRTQYF. The DNA sequence is TGTGCCATCAGTGATGGGGGGAGGACGCAGTATTTT.